This entry lists 5 T cell receptor beta chains sequenced from one sample in a study of OX40 agonist ivuxolimab in advanced cancers. Profiling relied on immunoSEQ multiplex PCR, and the TCRdb table lists in-frame clones only, not all of them. The sample records about 18,000 clones, around 69% being singletons. The source was CD4+ or CD8+ T cells sorted from blood, collected in a trial of the OX40 agonist ivuxolimab. The origin of the receptors is an adult with an advanced solid tumor such as melanoma, head and neck, liver or kidney cancer.

The chain joins TRBV28 to TRBJ2-3, with a possible D match to TRBD2 (6 bases). The CDR3 is 16 amino acids. V was trimmed by 3 bases and J by 1 base, leaving 14 bases between them. CDR1 and CDR2 from the germline V gene are MDHEN and SYDVKM. The CDR3 nucleotides are TGTGCCAGCAGTTTGGTAATGGCTAGCGGCACAGATACGCAGTATTTT. Protein: CASSLVMASGTDTQYF.

The chain has TRBV28 and TRBJ1-2; no firm D call. With 4 bases removed from V and 0 bases from J, the gap between germline ends came to 6 bases. CDR3 length: 13 residues. The V gene's germline CDR1 is MDHEN and CDR2 SYDVKM. The DNA for the CDR3 is TGTGCCAGCAGTTACTCCGCTAACTATGGCTACACCTTC. Amino acid sequence: CASSYSANYGYTF.

This clone was recorded a few times. The V gene is TRBV27, the J gene TRBJ1-1; D possibly corresponds to TRBD1 (6 bases). The CDR3 is made up of 15 amino acids. Germline loops: CDR1 MNHEY, CDR2 SMNVEV (reference sequence). V lost 4 bases to trimming and J lost 1 base, with 13 bases between them. The DNA for the CDR3 is TGTGCCAGCAGTTCAACAGGGAGGGGGAACACTGAAGCTTTCTTT. Encoded protein: CASSSTGRGNTEAFF.

The CDR3 region has the DNA TGCGCCAGTCAATCTTTGACTAGCGGGAGTGGTGACCCCTCTTCGGGGCAGTACTTC. This sequence encodes CASQSLTSGSGDPSSGQYF. This chain links TRBV10-2 with TRBJ2-7, with 12 bases that match TRBD2. Germline-derived CDR1 and CDR2 are WSHSY and SAAADI. CDR3 length equals 19 residues. V shed 9 bases and J 9 bases; nucleotides not matched to a gene: 27.

The chain has TRBV7-9 and TRBJ2-5; a possible D gene is TRBD1 (6 bases). V lost 5 bases and J lost 5, with 18 bases in between. This CDR3 contains 15 residues. Germline-derived CDR1 and CDR2 are SEHNR and FQNEAQ (reference sequence). The CDR3 reads CASSPPGQPVETQYF. CDR3 coding DNA: TGTGCCAGCAGCCCCCCGGGACAACCCGTGGAGACCCAGTACTTC.